This T cell receptor beta chain was observed in a study of CD8+ T cells in alopecia areata. Study-level background: Those receiving the skin were approximately 7-11-week-old female C3H/HeJ mice, whose grafts came from 6-12-month-old C3H/HeJ donors with spontaneous alopecia. The study's findings and limits: Relative to normal scalp, lesional scalp, especially alopecia totalis/universalis, showed higher clonality. With patients, TCR sharing proved less clear than in mice, a difference possibly related to HLA. Normal skin's resident alphabeta T cells are sequenced alongside lesional scalp T cells.

This CDR3 contains 15 residues. Deletions cut 0 bases from V and 2 bases from J, with 10 bases between. Germline-derived CDR1 and CDR2 are NSHNY and SYGAGN. RNA was isolated and reverse transcribed to cDNA, the sequencing template. Assay: immunoSEQ multiplex PCR; the TCRdb copy retains only in-frame clones and omits some. Observed in the sample are about 300,000 clones, none of them singletons. Points on this clone: Its cognate antigen is unknown. The germline and genes are mouse ones. The sequenced fragment ends 4 residues before the CDR3 boundary, so the rest is inferred from the germline J gene.

Separation of pooled cutaneous lymph node cells was by sorting with CD4, CD8alpha, NKG2D, NKG2ACE and other markers. The source material was CD4+ T cells sorted from a lymph node. V is TRBV13-1 and J is TRBJ2-5, with D possibly matching TRBD2 (6 bases). The origin of this receptor is a C3H/HeJ mouse with alopecia areata. The mice in this strain carry MHC haplotype H2-k. CDR3 DNA (partial): TGTGCCAGCAGTGATGCTCCGGGGGGCCAAGAC. Amino acids: CASSDAPGGQD. In full, the CDR3 reads CASSDAPGGQDTQYF.